These 25 T cell receptor beta chains were all obtained from the same sample, sequenced in a study of blood T cell repertoires in COVID-19. Libraries were prepared by immunoSEQ multiplex PCR; TCRdb keeps only in-frame clonotypes and omits some of them. The table has about 330,000 clones, roughly 90% seen once. The sequencing input was peripheral blood. Receptors originate from a man younger than 30 who had recovered from COVID-19.

This chain joins TRBV7-2 and TRBJ1-5; TRBD1 matches 7 bases. Unmatched junction bases numbered 14, after V lost 5 bases and J lost 7 bases. CDR1 and CDR2 from the germline V gene are SGHTA and FQGNSA. This CDR3 is built from 16 residues. CDR3 coding DNA: TGTGCCAGCAGCCCTACTATTTACAGGGGTCACCAGCCCCAGCATTTT. This sequence encodes CASSPTIYRGHQPQHF.

The chain is built from TRBV5-5 and TRBJ1-1, with D possibly matching TRBD1 (6 bases). Trimming removed 2 bases at V and 3 bases at J, with 8 bases between. Germline V gene data show CDR1 as SGHKS and CDR2 as YYEKEE (reference sequence). The CDR3 consists of 13 residues. The CDR3 loop reads CASSFEGDTEAFF. CDR3 DNA: TGTGCCAGCAGCTTTGAGGGGGACACTGAAGCTTTCTTT. The full variable domain, rest sourced from reference TRBV5-5 and TRBJ1-1, is DAGVTQSPTHLIKTRGQQVTLRCSPISGHKSVSWYQQVLGQGPQFIFQYYEKEERGRGNFPDRFSARQFPNYSSELNVNALLLGDSALYLCASSFEGDTEAFFGQGTRLTVV.

The CDR3: CATQPDLLANYGYTF. Written as DNA, the CDR3 is TGTGCCACCCAACCCGACTTGTTAGCTAACTATGGCTACACCTTC. The chain carries TRBV6-5 and TRBJ1-2; D is uncertain. The CDR3 length is 15 residues. V was trimmed by 10 bases and J by 0 bases, leaving 18 bases between them. Per germline, CDR1 MNHEY and CDR2 SVGAGI.

This chain uses TRBV9 with TRBJ2-3; tentatively, D is TRBD2 (5 bases). Germline V gives CDR1 SGDLS, CDR2 YYNGEE. V lost 3 bases and J lost 8, with 13 bases in between. The CDR3 consists of 13 residues. The CDR3 region has the DNA TGTGCCAGCAGCGCCGAGGGCGGAGGTACGCAGTATTTT. Protein sequence: CASSAEGGGTQYF.

The chain combines TRBV24-1 with TRBJ2-3; 9 nucleotides match TRBD2. This CDR3 region has 15 residues. V dropped 6 bases and J dropped 1; count of bases not matched to a gene: 4. Germline CDR1 KGHDR, CDR2 SFDVKD. Here the CDR3 DNA reads TGTGCCACCAGTCTTAGCGGGAGCGGCACAGATACGCAGTATTTT. Its protein product is CATSLSGSGTDTQYF.

V gene TRBV10-1 combines with J gene TRBJ2-1; D not resolved. Germline V gene lookup returns CDR1 WNHNN and CDR2 SYGVQD (reference sequence). V was clipped by 0 bases and J by 7 bases, with 10 bases between them. There are 14 residues in the CDR3. The CDR3 loop reads CASSESGRSNEQFF. CDR3 sequence (DNA): TGCGCCAGCAGTGAGTCCGGTAGATCAAATGAGCAGTTCTTC.

The chain employs TRBV25-1 and TRBJ2-7; D possibly corresponds to TRBD1 (5 bases). This CDR3 has 11 residues. The germline V and J ends were trimmed by 6 bases and 6 bases, with 9 bases remaining between them. Looked up from germline, CDR1 is MGHDK and CDR2 is SYGVNS. The CDR3 region has the DNA TGTGCCAGCAGCTCAGGGCGCGAGCAGTACTTC. The encoded protein is CASSSGREQYF.

The chain carries TRBV5-1 and TRBJ2-7; a possible D gene is TRBD1 (6 bases). V lost 0 bases to trimming and J lost 6 bases, with 7 bases between them. Germline V lookup: CDR1 SGHRS, CDR2 YFSETQ. This CDR3 has 12 amino acids. CDR3 sequence reads: CASSLVGAEQYF. CDR3 sequence (DNA): TGCGCCAGCAGCTTGGTGGGGGCCGAGCAGTACTTC.

CDR3 loop: CASSLGTSGSSLGWTQYF. The CDR3 DNA follows: TGTGCCAGCAGCCTCGGGACTAGCGGGAGCTCGTTGGGATGGACGCAGTATTTT. The chain recombines TRBV11-3 with TRBJ2-3, with 14 bases identical to TRBD2. J lost 9 bases, V lost 5 bases, and 16 bases had no gene match. Germline CDR1 and CDR2: SGHNT and YENEEA. The CDR3 runs to 18 residues.

The chain uses TRBV9 and TRBJ2-2; 7 bases fit TRBD1. CDR3 length: 14 residues. J lost 6 bases, V lost 7 bases, and 9 bases had no gene match. Germline V lookup: CDR1 SGDLS, CDR2 YYNGEE. CDR3 region: CASGYTGDPGELFF. The CDR3 DNA reads TGTGCCAGCGGATATACAGGGGACCCCGGGGAGCTGTTTTTT.

Turning to this clone: The same CDR3 can be traced to other DNA sequences in this sample. V usage is TRBV5-1 and J usage is TRBJ1-2; 8 bases align to TRBD1. V trimming: 0 bases; J trimming: 2 bases; junction bases outside the gene matches: 0. The CDR3 is 14 amino acids. In germline, CDR1 is SGHRS, CDR2 YFSETQ. The CDR3 spells CASSLGQGNYGYTF. Here the CDR3 DNA reads TGCGCCAGCAGCTTGGGACAGGGGAACTATGGCTACACCTTC.

This clone was counted a few times. Other DNA sequences in this specimen translate into the identical CDR3. The chain has TRBV9 and TRBJ1-1, with 8 bases lining up with TRBD1. This CDR3 has 14 amino acids. The germline gives CDR1 SGDLS, CDR2 YYNGEE. The V and J ends lost 3 bases and 1 base, in that order; junction bases with no gene match: 2. CDR3: CASSAGQGNTEAFF. The CDR3 bases are TGTGCCAGCAGCGCCGGACAGGGGAACACTGAAGCTTTCTTT.

The V and J genes are TRBV9 and TRBJ2-5; 8 positions agree with TRBD1. There are 15 residues in the CDR3. Unmatched junction bases numbered 8, after V lost 6 bases and J lost 1 base. CDR1 SGDLS and CDR2 YYNGEE come from the germline V gene. The CDR3 sequence: CASTNGQGPQETQYF. DNA of the CDR3: TGTGCCAGCACCAATGGACAGGGTCCCCAAGAGACCCAGTACTTC.

This clone was observed once. V gene TRBV3-1 (or the pseudogene TRBV3-2) combines with J gene TRBJ1-1; weak D call: TRBD1 (5 bases). Trimming cost V 0 bases and J 5 bases, with 16 bases left between them. CDR3 size: 16 residues. Germline loops: CDR1 LGHDT, CDR2 YNNKEL (reference sequence). This chain's CDR3 is CASSQDPGGRGTEAFF. As DNA, the CDR3 is TGTGCCAGCAGCCAAGATCCGGGCGGACGGGGGACTGAAGCTTTCTTT.

The J gene is TRBJ1-2, the V gene TRBV7-2; D gene ambiguous. There are 14 residues in the CDR3. Germline-derived CDR1 and CDR2 are SGHTA and FQGNSA. Trimming stripped 5 bases from V and 8 bases from J, with 18 bases between. Here the CDR3 reads CASSLNAGGIGYTF. The CDR3 bases are TGTGCCAGCAGCCTTAATGCGGGAGGAATAGGCTACACCTTC. The variable domain in full, completed from reference TRBV7-2 and TRBJ1-2, reads GAGVSQSPSNKVTEKGKDVELRCDPISGHTALYWYRQSLGQGLEFLIYFQGNSAPDKSGLPSDRFSAERTGGSVSTLTIQRTQQEDSAVYLCASSLNAGGIGYTFGSGTRLTVV.

This clone turned up a few times. The rearrangement links TRBV2 to TRBJ2-7; D unclear. V was trimmed by 4 bases and J by 3 bases, leaving 10 bases between them. The length of the CDR3 is 13 residues. Germline V CDR1 and CDR2: SNHLY, FYNNEI. The CDR3 sequence: CASSGHLYYEQYF. CDR3 DNA sequence: TGTGCCAGCAGTGGACACCTTTACTACGAGCAGTACTTC.

The chain uses TRBV5-4 and TRBJ2-1; D possibly corresponds to TRBD2 (6 bases). In germline, CDR1 is SGHNT, CDR2 YYREEE (reference sequence). V lost 5 bases to trimming and J lost 9 bases, with 24 bases between them. The CDR3 extends over 16 amino acids. The CDR3 loop reads CASSPPGTRSRGEQFF. DNA for the CDR3: TGTGCCAGCAGTCCTCCCGGGACCCGCTCGCGGGGTGAGCAGTTCTTC. Supplemented by reference TRBV5-4 and TRBJ2-1, the full variable domain reads ETGVTQSPTHLIKTRGQQVTLRCSSQSGHNTVSWYQQALGQGPQFIFQYYREEENGRGNFPPRFSGLQFPNYSSELNVNALELDDSALYLCASSPPGTRSRGEQFFGPGTRLTVL.

This clone was observed once. V is TRBV19 and J is TRBJ2-7; D unclear. In germline, CDR1 is LNHDA, CDR2 SQIVND (reference sequence). Between the trimmed V and J ends, which lost 5 bases and 0 bases, there was a span of 8 bases. The CDR3 consists of 13 residues. The CDR3: CASSDKSSYEQYF. CDR3 bases: TGTGCCAGTAGTGACAAGAGCTCCTACGAGCAGTACTTC.

The chain has TRBV7-2 and TRBJ2-5; 14 bases map to TRBD2. Unmatched junction bases numbered 12, after V lost 4 bases and J lost 5 bases. CDR1 is SGHTA and CDR2 is FQGNSA in the germline V gene. CDR3 length: 18 residues. The CDR3 DNA reads TGTGCCAGCAGCTCAGGACTAGCGGGGGGTGCCCTGGGGGAGACCCAGTACTTC. Protein sequence: CASSSGLAGGALGETQYF.

The chain has TRBV6-5 and TRBJ2-1; 7 bases are a match to TRBD1. Germline CDR1 reads MNHEY; CDR2 reads SVGAGI. The CDR3 totals 16 residues. Germline trimming cut 2 bases from V and 7 bases from J; bases unmatched to any gene: 11. CDR3: CASSYAHQQTGNEQFF. In nucleotides, the CDR3 is TGTGCCAGCAGTTACGCGCACCAACAGACAGGGAATGAGCAGTTCTTC.

This chain uses TRBV23-1 with TRBJ1-5; 9 bases are shared with TRBD1. TRBV23-1 is marked as an open reading frame, function uncertain. This CDR3 comprises 18 residues. The V gene end was trimmed by 1 base and the J gene end by 4 bases; junction bases not matched to a gene: 11. The CDR3 sequence is CASSQYPGQGSGNQPQHF. As DNA, the CDR3 is TGCGCCAGCAGTCAATACCCGGGACAGGGCTCGGGGAATCAGCCCCAGCATTTT.

The J gene is TRBJ1-1, the V gene TRBV5-4; 10 nucleotides line up with TRBD1. Looked up from germline, CDR1 is SGHNT and CDR2 is YYREEE (reference sequence). This CDR3 has 16 residues. The V segment lost 4 bases and the J segment 5 bases; nucleotides outside the gene matches: 11. The DNA of the CDR3 is TGTGCCAGCAGCGTCCGGGACAGGGGAGGAGCGACTGAAGCTTTCTTT. It specifies CASSVRDRGGATEAFF.

For the CDR3, the DNA is TGTGCCAGTACCCTAGGCTATGGCTACACCTTC. Its translation is CASTLGYGYTF. The V call is TRBV19, the J call TRBJ1-2; D uncertain. Germline CDR1 reads LNHDA; CDR2 reads SQIVND (reference sequence). The CDR3 length is 11 residues. Trimming stripped 7 bases from V and 4 bases from J, with 7 bases between.

The V gene is TRBV4-2, the J gene TRBJ2-5, with D hard to call. V lost 1 base to trimming and J lost 5 bases, with 11 bases between them. Germline assignment: CDR1 LGHNA and CDR2 YNFKEQ. This CDR3 spans 14 amino acids. DNA for the CDR3: TGTGCCAGCAGCCAAGGTGTAGCCGGGGAGACCCAGTACTTC. Protein product: CASSQGVAGETQYF.

The rearrangement links TRBV4-3 to TRBJ2-5; 10 nucleotides match TRBD1. V lost 1 base, J lost 5 bases, and 1 base stayed unmatched. This CDR3 contains 14 residues. Germline CDR1 and CDR2: LGHNA and YSLEER. Here the CDR3 DNA reads TGCGCCAGCAGCCAAGGGGACAGGGGCGAGACCCAGTACTTC. Residues: CASSQGDRGETQYF.